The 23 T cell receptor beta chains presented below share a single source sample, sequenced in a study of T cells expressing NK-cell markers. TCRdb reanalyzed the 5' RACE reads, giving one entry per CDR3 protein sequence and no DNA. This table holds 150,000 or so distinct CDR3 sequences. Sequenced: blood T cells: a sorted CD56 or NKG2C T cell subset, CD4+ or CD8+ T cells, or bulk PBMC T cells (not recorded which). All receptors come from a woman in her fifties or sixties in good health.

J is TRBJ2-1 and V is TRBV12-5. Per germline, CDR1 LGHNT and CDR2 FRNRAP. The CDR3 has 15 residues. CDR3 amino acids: CASGLVPGDYNEQFF.

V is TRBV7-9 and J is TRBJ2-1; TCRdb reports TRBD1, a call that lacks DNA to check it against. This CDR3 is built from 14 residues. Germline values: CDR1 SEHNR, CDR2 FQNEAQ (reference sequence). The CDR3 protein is CASSLRQGAYEQFF.

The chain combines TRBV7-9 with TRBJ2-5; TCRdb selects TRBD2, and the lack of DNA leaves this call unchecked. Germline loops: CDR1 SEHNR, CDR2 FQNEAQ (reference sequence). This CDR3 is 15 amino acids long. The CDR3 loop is CASSTRQGRAETQYF.

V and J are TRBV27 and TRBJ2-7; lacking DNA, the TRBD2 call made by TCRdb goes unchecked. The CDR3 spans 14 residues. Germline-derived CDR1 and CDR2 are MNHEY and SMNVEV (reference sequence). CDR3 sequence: CASSPGLAGVEQYF.

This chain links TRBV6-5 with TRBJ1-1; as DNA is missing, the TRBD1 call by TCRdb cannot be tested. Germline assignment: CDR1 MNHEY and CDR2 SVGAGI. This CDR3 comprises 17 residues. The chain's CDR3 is CASSYSRQGAMNTEAFF.

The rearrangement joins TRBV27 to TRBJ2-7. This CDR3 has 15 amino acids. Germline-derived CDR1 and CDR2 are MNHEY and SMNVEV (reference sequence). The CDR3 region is CASSWVGGNVYEQYF.

This CDR3 reads CASSPDLSSYNEQFF. The genes are TRBV18 and TRBJ2-1. Germline assignment: CDR1 KGHSH and CDR2 LQKENI. The CDR3 totals 15 residues.

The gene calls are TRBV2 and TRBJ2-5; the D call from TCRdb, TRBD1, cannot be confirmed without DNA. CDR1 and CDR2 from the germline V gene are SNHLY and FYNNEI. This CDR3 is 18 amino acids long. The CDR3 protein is CASSGVSLAVSGRETQYF.

The CDR3 is CASSPPPMTGESSNLTNTGELFF. The V gene is TRBV21-1, the J gene TRBJ2-2; the TCRdb D gene call, TRBD2, has no DNA to confirm it. TRBV21-1 is designated a pseudogene. The CDR3 contains 23 residues.

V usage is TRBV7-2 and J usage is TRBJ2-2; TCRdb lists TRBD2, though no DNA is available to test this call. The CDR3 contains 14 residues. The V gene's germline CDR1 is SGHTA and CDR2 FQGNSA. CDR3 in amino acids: CASSLVGLSGELFF. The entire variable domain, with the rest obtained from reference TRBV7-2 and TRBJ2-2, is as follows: GAGVSQSPSNKVTEKGKDVELRCDPISGHTALYWYRQSLGQGLEFLIYFQGNSAPDKSGLPSDRFSAERTGGSVSTLTIQRTQQEDSAVYLCASSLVGLSGELFFGEGSRLTVL.

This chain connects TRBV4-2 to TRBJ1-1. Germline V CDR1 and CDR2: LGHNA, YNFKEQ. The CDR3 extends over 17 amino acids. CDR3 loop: CASSQLLQQERNTEAFF.

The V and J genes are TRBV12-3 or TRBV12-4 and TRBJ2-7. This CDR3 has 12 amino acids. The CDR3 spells CASSLNLDEQYF.

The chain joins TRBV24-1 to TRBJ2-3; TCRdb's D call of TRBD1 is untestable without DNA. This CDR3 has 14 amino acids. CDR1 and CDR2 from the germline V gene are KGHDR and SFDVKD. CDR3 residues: CATSDFQGATTQYF.

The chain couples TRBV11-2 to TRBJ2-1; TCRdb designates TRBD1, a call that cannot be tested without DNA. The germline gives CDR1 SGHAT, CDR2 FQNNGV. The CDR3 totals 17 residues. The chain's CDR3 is CASSLGSGGFTYNEQFF. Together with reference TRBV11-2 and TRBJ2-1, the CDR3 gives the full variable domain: EAGVAQSPRYKIIEKRQSVAFWCNPISGHATLYWYQQILGQGPKLLIQFQNNGVVDDSQLPKDRFSAERLKGVDSTLKIQPAKLEDSAVYLCASSLGSGGFTYNEQFFGPGTRLTVL.

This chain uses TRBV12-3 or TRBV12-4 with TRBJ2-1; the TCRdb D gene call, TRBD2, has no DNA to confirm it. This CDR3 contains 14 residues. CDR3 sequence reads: CASSAGGWGNEQFF.

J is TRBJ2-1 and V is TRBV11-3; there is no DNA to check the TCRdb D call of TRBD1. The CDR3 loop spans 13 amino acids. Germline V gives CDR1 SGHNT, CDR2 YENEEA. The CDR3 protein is CASSLVTGPEQFF.

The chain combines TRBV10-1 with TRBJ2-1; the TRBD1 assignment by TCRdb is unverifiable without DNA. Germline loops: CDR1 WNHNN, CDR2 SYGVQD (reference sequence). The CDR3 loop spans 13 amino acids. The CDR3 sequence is CASSEFRVWEQFF.

The CDR3 loop reads CSVDVTSNYGYTF. The V call is TRBV29-1, the J call TRBJ1-2. The CDR3 loop spans 13 amino acids. The V gene's germline CDR1 is SQVTM and CDR2 ANQGSEA.

CDR3 sequence: CSVEVAGGGETQYF. The V and J genes are TRBV29-1 and TRBJ2-5; there is no DNA to check the TCRdb D call of TRBD1. The germline V gene encodes CDR1 SQVTM and CDR2 ANQGSEA. This CDR3 has 14 residues.

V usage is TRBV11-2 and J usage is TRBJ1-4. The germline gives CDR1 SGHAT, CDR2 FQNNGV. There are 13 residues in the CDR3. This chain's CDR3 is CASSAWTAEKLFF.

The CDR3 region is CASSPSGGVYEQYF. This chain uses TRBV6-2 or TRBV6-3 with TRBJ2-7; TCRdb's D gene call, TRBD2, goes unchecked for lack of DNA. The CDR3 has 14 amino acids. Looked up from germline, CDR1 is MNHEY and CDR2 is SVGEGT.

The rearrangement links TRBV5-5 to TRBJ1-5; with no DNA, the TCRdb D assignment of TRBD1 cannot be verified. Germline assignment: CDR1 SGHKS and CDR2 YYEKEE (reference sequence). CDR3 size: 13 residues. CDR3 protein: CASSLKGDQPQHF.

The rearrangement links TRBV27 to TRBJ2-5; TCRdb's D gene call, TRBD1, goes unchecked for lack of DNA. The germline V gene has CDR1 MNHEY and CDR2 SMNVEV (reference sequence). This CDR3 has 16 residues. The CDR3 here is CASSVTEGTDQETQYF.